Listed here is a single T cell receptor (beta chain). Antigen: not known. These data originate in a study of PD-1 blockade in classical Hodgkin lymphoma. About the research overall: Nivolumab dosed at 3 mg/kg went to patients intravenously every 2 weeks. Study-level results: Baseline TCR diversity was reportedly lower in newly diagnosed patients than in healthy donors. It was reported as lower still in relapsed/refractory patients. Lower baseline TCR diversity marked trial partial responders and progressors.

All patients experienced relapse after autologous stem cell transplantation, and brentuximab vedotin exposure was variable. This CDR3 has 16 residues. CDR1 and CDR2 (germline): GTSNPN, SVGIG (reference sequence). V shed 3 bases, J shed 7 bases, and the junction held 13 bases outside the gene matches. Sequencing used immunoSEQ multiplex PCR; TCRdb keeps in-frame clones, though not all of them. Counted here are some 100,000 clones, about nine tenths occurring once; the ten biggest clones make up approximately 2.8%. Specimen: peripheral blood mononuclear cells (PBMCs), collected at baseline. This TCR was sampled from a human donor with classical Hodgkin lymphoma. The rearrangement links TRBV30 to TRBJ2-7; TRBD2 aligns across 12 bases. Here the CDR3 reads CAWRGRLAGGPREQYF. CDR3 DNA sequence: TGTGCCTGGAGGGGGCGTCTAGCGGGAGGGCCTCGAGAGCAGTACTTC.